This T cell receptor (beta chain) was identified during a study of OX40 agonist ivuxolimab in advanced cancers. Overall study findings and caveats: On average, a greater number of expanded clones characterised CD8+ T cells relative to CD4+.

Produced via immunoSEQ multiplex PCR; TCRdb's table is partial and in-frame only. The data contain about 32,000 clones, approximately 89% of them singletons. CDR1 SNHLY and CDR2 FYNNEI come from the germline V gene. CDR3 size: 14 residues. J gave up 1 base and V 7 bases, and 4 bases lay outside the gene matches. Blood got drawn at baseline, again on cycle 4 day 1, and then on cycle 7 day 1. A word on this clone: Its antigen is as yet unknown.

Sequencing was performed on CD4+ or CD8+ T cells sorted from blood, taken in a trial of the OX40 agonist ivuxolimab. The source of this sequence is an adult with an advanced solid tumor such as melanoma, head and neck, liver or kidney cancer. The rearrangement uses TRBV2 and TRBJ2-3; 8 bases are a match to TRBD2. This chain's CDR3 is CASMGLGRTDTQYF. In nucleotides, the CDR3 is TGTGCCAGCATGGGACTAGGACGCACAGATACGCAGTATTTT. Full variable domain (rest looked up from reference TRBV2 and TRBJ2-3): EPEVTQTPSHQVTQMGQEVILRCVPISNHLYFYWYRQILGQKVEFLVSFYNNEISEKSEIFDDQFSVERPDGSNFTLKIRSTKLEDSAMYFCASMGLGRTDTQYFGPGTRLTVL.